These T cell receptor beta chains were read from a single sample in a study of cytomegalovirus exposure and HLA in healthy donors. The data were produced by immunoSEQ multiplex PCR, yet TCRdb's version contains in-frame clones alone and is incomplete. The sample has around 110,000 clones; about 88% are singletons. The material sequenced was PBMCs. Receptor source: a young woman in good health and CMV-seropositive. Each CDR3 is given with its conserved first and last residue. The D gene is left open where the match is weak. Some rows have no size entry. The others give once, few or many, or a class for an expanded clone.

>TRBD1|once|TRBJ1-1|TRBV6-5
TGTGCCAGCAGTTACCCATCATTGACAGGGACAACTGAAGCTTTCTTT
CASSYPSLTGTTEAFF
>TRBD2|-|TRBJ2-1|TRBV4-3
TGCGCCAGCAGCCAAGATCGTAGCGGGGGAGGTGAGCAGTTCTTC
CASSQDRSGGGEQFF
>TRBD2|-|TRBJ2-1|TRBV5-1
TGCGCCAGCAGCTTTCTAGCGGGGGGGCCCAATGAGCAGTTCTTC
CASSFLAGGPNEQFF
>-|-|TRBJ2-1|TRBV4-1
TGCGCCAGCAGCCAAGGAGTAGCTCTCGGCTACAATGAGCAGTTCTTC
CASSQGVALGYNEQFF
>-|few|TRBJ1-5|TRBV2
TGTGCCAGCAGTGATCAGGGGAATCAGCCCCAGCATTTT
CASSDQGNQPQHF
>-|few|TRBJ1-1|TRBV4-3
TGCGCCAGCAGCCAAGTACAGAAGAACACTGAAGCTTTCTTT
CASSQVQKNTEAFF
>-|few|TRBJ2-3|TRBV7-2
TGTGCCAGCAGCTTAGGACTCACAGATACGCAGTATTTT
CASSLGLTDTQYF
>-|-|TRBJ1-1|TRBV29-1
TGCAGCGTTGAAGTGAAGTCAGGTGAAGCTTTCTTT
CSVEVKSGEAFF
>-|-|TRBJ2-1|TRBV6-1
TGTGCCAGCAGTGTAGAACTTCTAGCGTCCAACTACAATGAGCAGTTCTTC
CASSVELLASNYNEQFF
>-|-|TRBJ1-2|TRBV7-9
TGTGCCAGCAGCTTAACGAGCAACTATGGCTACACCTTC
CASSLTSNYGYTF
>TRBD1|-|TRBJ2-1|TRBV28
TGTGCCAGCAACCCGGACAGGGAGCTCAATGAGCAGTTCTTC
CASNPDRELNEQFF
>TRBD2|-|TRBJ2-1|TRBV27
TGTGCCAGCAGCCCCCAGACTAGCGGGGGTCTGGGGGTCTTC
CASSPQTSGGLGVF
>TRBD1|-|TRBJ2-2|TRBV6-1
TGTGCCAGCTTCGGGACAGGGACCGGGGAGCTGTTTTTT
CASFGTGTGELFF
>TRBD2|-|TRBJ2-3|TRBV5-6
TGTGCCAGCAGTAGGACTAGCGGGGGGGCGGCGCAGTATTTT
CASSRTSGGAAQYF
>-|-|TRBJ1-2|TRBV6-5
TGTGCCAGCAGTCCCTCCGGCGGCCCTAACTATGGCTACACCTTC
CASSPSGGPNYGYTF
>-|-|TRBJ1-1|TRBV14
TGTGCCAGCAGCACCTTGGGGAGGGGCCGGGCTTTCTTT
CASSTLGRGRAFF
>-|-|TRBJ2-1|TRBV27
TGTGCCAGCAGTTTAAGGGGGGGGACCTACAATGAGCAGTTCTTC
CASSLRGGTYNEQFF
>TRBD1|-|TRBJ1-1|TRBV19
TGTGCCAGGGACCGGGACAGAAGCCTGAACACTGAAGCTTTCTTT
CARDRDRSLNTEAFF
>-|once|TRBJ2-2|TRBV11-2
TGTGCCAGCAGCGTTGGACAAGCGAACACCGGGGAGCTGTTTTTT
CASSVGQANTGELFF
>-|-|TRBJ2-2|TRBV14
TGTGCCAGCAGCCAAGATCTGAGCCCAGGGTACACCGGGGAGCTGTTTTTT
CASSQDLSPGYTGELFF
>-|-|TRBJ1-5|TRBV27
TGTGCCAGCGGCAGAAATAGCAATCAGCCCCAGCATTTT
CASGRNSNQPQHF
>-|-|TRBJ2-2|TRBV6-6
TGTGCCAGCAATACAGGGAACACCGGGGAGCTGTTTTTT
CASNTGNTGELFF
>-|-|TRBJ2-7|TRBV5-6
TGTGCCAGCAGCTTGTTTACCCAGGTCGCCTACGAGCAGTACTTC
CASSLFTQVAYEQYF
>TRBD1|-|TRBJ1-1|TRBV25-1
TGTGCCAGCAGTAGTCAGGGGGCCATGGCCACTGAAGCTTTCTTT
CASSSQGAMATEAFF
>-|-|TRBJ1-2|TRBV29-1
TGCAGCGTTGAAGTCGTCCAGAATAACTATGGCTACACCTTC
CSVEVVQNNYGYTF
>-|-|TRBJ2-2|TRBV2
TGTGCCAGCCGAAGAGGAGAGAACACCGGGGAGCTGTTTTTT
CASRRGENTGELFF
>-|-|TRBJ2-1|TRBV6-5
TGTGCCAGCAGTTACGACGACACCGACAATGAGCAGTTCTTC
CASSYDDTDNEQFF
>TRBD2|-|TRBJ2-1|TRBV4-2
TGTGCCAGCAGCCAGGCCCCGATAGCGGGAGAAGACAATGAGCAGTTCTTC
CASSQAPIAGEDNEQFF
>-|few|TRBJ1-1|TRBV4-1
TGCGCCAGCAGCCAGAGGACAAAAGGGCCTGAAGCTTTCTTT
CASSQRTKGPEAFF
>TRBD1|-|TRBJ1-4|TRBV10-3
TGTGCCATCCGCGGCGGGACAGGTGAAAAACTGTTTTTT
CAIRGGTGEKLFF
>-|-|TRBJ2-7|TRBV28
TGTGCCAGCAGTTTCCAGGGCTACGAGCAGTACTTC
CASSFQGYEQYF
>TRBD1|-|TRBJ1-2|TRBV23-1
TGCGCCAGCACTCTAACAGGGGGAGCCTATGGCTACACCTTC
CASTLTGGAYGYTF
>TRBD2|-|TRBJ2-3|TRBV7-6
TGTGCCAGCGCTAGCGGGGGGATAGATACGCAGTATTTT
CASASGGIDTQYF
>TRBD1|-|TRBJ1-1|TRBV7-8
TGTGCCAGCAGCTCACTGACAGGGTTCACTGAAGCTTTCTTT
CASSSLTGFTEAFF
>TRBD1|-|TRBJ2-7|TRBV5-1
TGCGCCAGCAGCTTGGCCTGGACAGGTCTAACAACTTCCTACGAGCAGTACTTC
CASSLAWTGLTTSYEQYF
>-|-|TRBJ2-3|TRBV6-1
TGTGCCAGCAGTGAAGCGCACGGGGTTTTCACAGATACGCAGTATTTT
CASSEAHGVFTDTQYF
>TRBD1|-|TRBJ2-5|TRBV7-9
TGTGCCAGCAGTTCCGAGACCGAGGGGGCGGGTGAGACCCAGTACTTC
CASSSETEGAGETQYF
>-|-|TRBJ2-3|TRBV2
TGTGCCAGCAGGGAGGTTAGAATCACAGATACGCAGTATTTT
CASREVRITDTQYF
>-|-|TRBJ2-7|TRBV28
TGTGCCAGCAGTAGCGGTAGCACCTACGAGCAGTACTTC
CASSSGSTYEQYF
>TRBD1|-|TRBJ1-1|TRBV10-2
TGCGCCAGCAGAGCCAGGGGACAGATAAACACTGAAGCTTTCTTT
CASRARGQINTEAFF
>TRBD1|-|TRBJ1-5|TRBV9
TGTGCCAGCAGCGTAGGACAGGGATCCGGTCAGCCCCAGCATTTT
CASSVGQGSGQPQHF
>TRBD1|-|TRBJ1-2|TRBV18
TGTGCCAGCTCACCAACGAGGTTCGGACAGGGGGCGCATGGCTACACCTTC
CASSPTRFGQGAHGYTF
>TRBD1|-|TRBJ2-5|TRBV4-2
TGTGCCAGCAGCCAAACAGGGGGGTACGTCCAAGAGACCCAGTACTTC
CASSQTGGYVQETQYF
>-|-|TRBJ1-4|TRBV18
TGTGCCAGCTCACCACCAGGACAGATGGAAAAACTGTTTTTT
CASSPPGQMEKLFF
>-|-|TRBJ1-2|TRBV15
TGTGCCACCAGCATCGGGACTCTTAACTATGGCTACACCTTC
CATSIGTLNYGYTF
>TRBD2|-|TRBJ2-3|TRBV2
TGTGCCAGCAGTGAAGGGGCTAGCGGGGGGACCACAGATACGCAGTATTTT
CASSEGASGGTTDTQYF
>TRBD1|-|TRBJ1-6|TRBV4-3
TGCGCCAGCAGCCAAAAAACTCGGACAGGGATGCTGAATTCACCCCTCCACTTT
CASSQKTRTGMLNSPLHF
>TRBD1|few|TRBJ1-2|TRBV18
TGTGCCAGCTCACCGCCGGGACAGGGGTTCTATGGCTACACCTTC
CASSPPGQGFYGYTF
>-|-|TRBJ1-2|TRBV28
TGTGCCAGCAGTTTCGACAGCTCCTATGGCTACACCTTC
CASSFDSSYGYTF